This T cell receptor beta chain was recovered during a study of T cell responses to AZD1222 COVID-19 vaccine. Sequencing used immunoSEQ multiplex PCR; TCRdb keeps in-frame clones, though not all of them. The sample has fewer than 120,000 clones, 81% seen once. The CDR3 sequence is 15 residues long. Trimming cost V 4 bases and J 0 bases, with 13 bases left between them. Per the germline V gene, CDR1 is LGHDT and CDR2 is YNNKEL (reference sequence). V and J are TRBV3-1 (or the pseudogene TRBV3-2) and TRBJ2-7; possibly TRBD2 for D (5 bases). Specimen: peripheral blood, collected on day 0 of AZD1222 vaccination. The receptor's source is an adult in good health. The CDR3 region is CASSLGGLGSYEQYF. In DNA form, the CDR3 reads TGTGCCAGCAGCCTAGGAGGTTTAGGCTCCTACGAGCAGTACTTC.